The 5 T cell receptor beta chains reported below all come from one sample, sequenced in a study of regulatory T cells in long-lasting Graves disease. Stated time point: newly diagnosed GD, antithyroid drugs for less than 3 months. PBMC RNA served as the TCR library source. Combining iRepertoire HTBI primers with Arm-PCR of CDR3 regions, the authors built TCR beta libraries. TCRdb reprocessed the multiplex PCR reads via MiXCR and lists one record per CDR3 protein. This table holds under 800,000 distinct CDR3 sequences, under 20% found once. This sample also belongs to another study, concerning T cells in Graves' hyperthyroidism and ophthalmopathy.

The sequencing here drew on peripheral blood mononuclear cells (PBMCs), taken at new diagnosis, from a patient treated with antithyroid drugs. These receptors all stem from a woman in her 30s with Graves disease.

On this clonotype itself: A much larger clone sits a single nucleotide away, making a read error possible. The V call is TRBV6-2 or TRBV6-3, the J call TRBJ1-2; weak D call: TRBD1 (6 bases). The CDR3 is made up of 14 amino acids. CDR1 and CDR2 from the germline V gene are MNHEY and SVGEGT. Trimming stripped 5 bases from V and 12 bases from J, with 22 bases between. CDR3: CASSPHRQAGMDTF. The CDR3 DNA reads TGTGCCAGCAGTCCGCACCGACAGGCGGGAATGGACACCTTC.

Turning to this clonotype: A much larger clone lies a single base off, so this may be a read error. The chain links TRBV10-3 to TRBJ1-2; TRBD1 aligns across 10 bases. The CDR3 runs 13 residues. V lost 8 bases, J lost 6 bases, and 6 bases stayed unmatched. Germline V gene sequence: CDR1 ENHRY, CDR2 SYGVKD. The CDR3 spells CAIGTGTGDGYTF. CDR3 coding DNA: TGTGCCATCGGTACCGGGACAGGGGATGGCTACACCTTC.

This clonotype has a handful of counts. This chain links TRBV9 with TRBJ1-2; D is uncertain. This CDR3 has 12 amino acids. The V gene's germline CDR1 is SGDLS and CDR2 YYNGEE. The V end lost 5 bases, the J end lost 4 bases, and 9 bases lay between the germline ends. The CDR3 region is CASRDSGYGYTF. CDR3 in DNA: TGTGCCAGCAGAGACTCAGGCTATGGCTACACCTTC.

This clonotype occurred many times. The chain joins TRBV5-5 to TRBJ1-2; maybe TRBD1 (6 bases). Germline loops: CDR1 SGHKS, CDR2 YYEKEE (reference sequence). Trimming removed 5 bases at V and 6 bases at J, with 14 bases between. The CDR3 is made up of 13 amino acids. CDR3 DNA: TGTGCCAGCAGTCGACCACACAGGGATGGCTACACCTTC. Translating it yields CASSRPHRDGYTF. Combining the CDR3 with reference TRBV5-5 and TRBJ1-2 gives the whole variable domain DAGVTQSPTHLIKTRGQQVTLRCSPISGHKSVSWYQQVLGQGPQFIFQYYEKEERGRGNFPDRFSARQFPNYSSELNVNALLLGDSALYLCASSRPHRDGYTFGSGTRLTVV.

This clonotype was counted many times. The V call is TRBV2, the J call TRBJ1-2; D is unclear. This CDR3 has 12 amino acids. Germline CDR1 is SNHLY and CDR2 is FYNNEI. Trimming pared 3 bases from V and 8 bases from J, leaving 10 bases between. The CDR3: CASSEFRTGYTF. CDR3 nucleotide sequence: TGTGCCAGCAGTGAGTTCCGCACCGGCTACACCTTC. The variable domain in full, completed from reference TRBV2 and TRBJ1-2, reads EPEVTQTPSHQVTQMGQEVILRCVPISNHLYFYWYRQILGQKVEFLVSFYNNEISEKSEIFDDQFSVERPDGSNFTLKIRSTKLEDSAMYFCASSEFRTGYTFGSGTRLTVV.